This is a list of T cell receptor beta chains from one sample in a study of T cells in localized non-small cell lung cancer. The protocol was immunoSEQ multiplex PCR, while the TCRdb copy is restricted to in-frame clones and leaves out a portion. The data show 20,000 to 25,000 clones, over 75% seen once. Sequences were derived from peripheral blood, sampled before any cancer treatment. All receptors come from a woman aged 40 to 75 with stage I lung adenocarcinoma. Each CDR3 is given with its conserved first and last residue. Each record gives: CDR3 length, V gene, clone size, CDR3 protein. The size of a clone is reported for some rows only, either as once, few or many, or as a class for expanded clones.

14	TRBV28	once	CASSMITRGNEQFF
17	TRBV27	.	CASSLELAGGHSNEQFF
16	TRBV7-2	.	CASSLRGGRSSYEQYF
15	TRBV28	.	CASSPPGHPKDGYTF
13	TRBV6-1	.	CASRGTPSYEQYF
17	TRBV30	.	CAWVAPGLAGSTDTQYF
15	TRBV4-3	.	CASSHKIGGGEKLFF
12	TRBV29-1	once	CSASTDTYEQYF
14	TRBV30	once	CAWSVGQPNEKLFF
17	TRBV27	.	CASSPDRTSGKHYEQYF
13	TRBV19	.	CASSIRVPYEQYF
16	TRBV7-6	.	CASSLEGAGSTDTQYF
19	TRBV14	.	CASSQAEGVTGLSGNTIYF
12	TRBV28	.	CASTTSGYEQYF
12	TRBV28	.	CASSPNGAEAFF
13	TRBV7-2	once	CASSLRSNQPQHF
14	TRBV16	.	CASSQSALSTEAFF
14	TRBV5-4	.	CASSLRPTNEKLFF
13	TRBV7-7	.	CASSLGRSNEQFF
15	TRBV10-2	.	CASSEQLQGGETQYF
13	TRBV5-1	.	CASSPREGSGYTF
13	TRBV9	.	CASSRAANYGYTF
15	TRBV6-5	.	CASTISGAPLNEQFF